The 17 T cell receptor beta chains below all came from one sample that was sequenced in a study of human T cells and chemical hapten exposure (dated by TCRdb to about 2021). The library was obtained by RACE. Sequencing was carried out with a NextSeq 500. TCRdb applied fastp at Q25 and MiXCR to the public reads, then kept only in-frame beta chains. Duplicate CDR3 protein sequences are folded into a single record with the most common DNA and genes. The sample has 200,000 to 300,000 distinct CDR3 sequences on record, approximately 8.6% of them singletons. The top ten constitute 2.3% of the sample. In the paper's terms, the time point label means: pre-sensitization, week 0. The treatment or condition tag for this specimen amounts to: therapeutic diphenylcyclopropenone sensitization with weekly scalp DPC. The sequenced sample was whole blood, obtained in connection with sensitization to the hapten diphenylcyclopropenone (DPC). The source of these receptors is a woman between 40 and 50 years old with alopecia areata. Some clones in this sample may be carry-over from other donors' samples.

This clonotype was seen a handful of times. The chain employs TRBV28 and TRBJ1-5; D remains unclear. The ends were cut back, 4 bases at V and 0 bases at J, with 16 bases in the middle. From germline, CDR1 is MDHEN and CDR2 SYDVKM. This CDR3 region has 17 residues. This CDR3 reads CASSSTEAVYSNQPQHF. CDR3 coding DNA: TGTGCCAGCAGTTCCACCGAGGCGGTCTATAGCAATCAGCCCCAGCATTTT. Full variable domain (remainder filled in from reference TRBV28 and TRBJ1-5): DVKVTQSSRYLVKRTGEKVFLECVQDMDHENMFWYRQDPGLGLRLIYFSYDVKMKEKGDIPEGYSVSREKKERFSLILESASTNQTSMYLCASSSTEAVYSNQPQHFGDGTRLSIL.

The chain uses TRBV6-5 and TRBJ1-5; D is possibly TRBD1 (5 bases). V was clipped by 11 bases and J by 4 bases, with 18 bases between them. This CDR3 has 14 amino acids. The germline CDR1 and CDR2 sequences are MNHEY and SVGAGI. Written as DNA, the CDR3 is TGTGCCTCCCGGGCGGAAGGGGCAAATCAGCCCCAGCATTTT. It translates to CASRAEGANQPQHF.

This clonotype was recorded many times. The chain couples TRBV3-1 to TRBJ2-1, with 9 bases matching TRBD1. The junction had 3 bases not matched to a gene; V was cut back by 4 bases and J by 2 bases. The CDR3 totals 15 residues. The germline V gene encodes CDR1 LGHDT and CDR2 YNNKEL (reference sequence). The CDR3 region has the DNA TGTGCCAGCAGCCCGGACAGGGGCGCCTACAATGAGCAGTTCTTC. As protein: CASSPDRGAYNEQFF.

In DNA form, the CDR3 reads TGCAGCGTCGATGAAACAGGGGCCCGCTATGGCTACACCTTC. It is translated as CSVDETGARYGYTF. This chain joins TRBV29-1 and TRBJ1-2, with TRBD1 matching 7 bases. Losses at the gene ends were 6 bases for V and 4 bases for J; bases not matched to a gene: 11. CDR3 length equals 14 residues. Germline CDR1 and CDR2: SQVTM and ANQGSEA. The full variable domain, with the rest looked up from reference TRBV29-1 and TRBJ1-2, is SAVISQKPSRDICQRGTSLTIQCQVDSQVTMMFWYRQQPGQSLTLIATANQGSEATYESGFVIDKFPISRPNLTFSTLTVSNMSPEDSSIYLCSVDETGARYGYTFGSGTRLTVV.

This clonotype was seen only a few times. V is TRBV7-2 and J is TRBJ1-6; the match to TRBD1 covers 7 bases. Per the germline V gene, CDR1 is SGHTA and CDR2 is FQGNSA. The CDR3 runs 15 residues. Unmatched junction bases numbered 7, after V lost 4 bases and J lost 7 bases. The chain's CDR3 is CASSYGTVENSPLHF. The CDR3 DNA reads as TGTGCCAGCAGCTACGGGACAGTGGAGAATTCACCCCTCCACTTT.

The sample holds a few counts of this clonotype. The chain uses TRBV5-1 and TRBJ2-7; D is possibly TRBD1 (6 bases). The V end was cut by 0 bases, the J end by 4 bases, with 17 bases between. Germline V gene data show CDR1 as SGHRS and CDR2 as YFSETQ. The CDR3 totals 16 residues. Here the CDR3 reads CASSLGTGTQIYEQYF. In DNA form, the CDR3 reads TGCGCCAGCAGCTTGGGGACCGGGACACAGATTTACGAGCAGTACTTC. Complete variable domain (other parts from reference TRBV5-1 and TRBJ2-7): KAGVTQTPRYLIKTRGQQVTLSCSPISGHRSVSWYQQTPGQGLQFLFEYFSETQRNKGNFPGRFSGRQFSNSRSEMNVSTLELGDSALYLCASSLGTGTQIYEQYFGPGTRLTVT.

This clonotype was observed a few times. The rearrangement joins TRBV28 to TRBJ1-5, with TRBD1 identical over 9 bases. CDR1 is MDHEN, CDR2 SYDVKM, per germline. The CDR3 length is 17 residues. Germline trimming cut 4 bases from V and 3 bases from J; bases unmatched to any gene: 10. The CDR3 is CASSSQGATEANQPQHF. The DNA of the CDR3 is TGTGCCAGCAGTTCACAGGGGGCGACTGAGGCCAATCAGCCCCAGCATTTT. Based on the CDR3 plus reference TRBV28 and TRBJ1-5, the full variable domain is DVKVTQSSRYLVKRTGEKVFLECVQDMDHENMFWYRQDPGLGLRLIYFSYDVKMKEKGDIPEGYSVSREKKERFSLILESASTNQTSMYLCASSSQGATEANQPQHFGDGTRLSIL.

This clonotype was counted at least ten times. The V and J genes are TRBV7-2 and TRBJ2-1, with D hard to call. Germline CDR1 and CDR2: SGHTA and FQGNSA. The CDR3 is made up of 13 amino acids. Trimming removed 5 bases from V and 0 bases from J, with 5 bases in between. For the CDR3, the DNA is TGTGCCAGCAGCGAGAGCTCCTACAATGAGCAGTTCTTC. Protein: CASSESSYNEQFF.

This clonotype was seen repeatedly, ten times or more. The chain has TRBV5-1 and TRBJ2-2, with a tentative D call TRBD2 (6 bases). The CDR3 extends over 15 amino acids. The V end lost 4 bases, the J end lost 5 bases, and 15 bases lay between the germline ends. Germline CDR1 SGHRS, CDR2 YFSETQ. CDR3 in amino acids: CASSDGSARTGELFF. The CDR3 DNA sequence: TGCGCCAGCAGCGACGGGAGTGCGAGGACCGGGGAGCTGTTTTTT.

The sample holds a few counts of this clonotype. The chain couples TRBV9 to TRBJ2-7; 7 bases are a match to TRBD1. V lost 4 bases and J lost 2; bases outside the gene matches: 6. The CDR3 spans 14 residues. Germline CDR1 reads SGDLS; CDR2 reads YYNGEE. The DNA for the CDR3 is TGTGCCAGCAGCCCGACAGGGCAAGCCTACGAGCAGTACTTC. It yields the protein CASSPTGQAYEQYF.

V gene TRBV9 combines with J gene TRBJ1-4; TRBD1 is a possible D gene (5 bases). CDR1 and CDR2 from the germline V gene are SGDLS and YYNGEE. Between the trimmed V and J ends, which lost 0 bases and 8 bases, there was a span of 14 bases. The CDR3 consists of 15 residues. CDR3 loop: CASSVALGEQEKLFF. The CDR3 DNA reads TGTGCCAGCAGCGTAGCTTTAGGGGAGCAGGAAAAACTGTTTTTT.

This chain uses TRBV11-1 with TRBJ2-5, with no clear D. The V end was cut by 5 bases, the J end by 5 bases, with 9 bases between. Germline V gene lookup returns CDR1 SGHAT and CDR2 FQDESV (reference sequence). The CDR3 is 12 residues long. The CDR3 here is CASSTMLETQYF. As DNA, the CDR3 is TGTGCCAGCAGCACGATGTTGGAGACCCAGTACTTC.

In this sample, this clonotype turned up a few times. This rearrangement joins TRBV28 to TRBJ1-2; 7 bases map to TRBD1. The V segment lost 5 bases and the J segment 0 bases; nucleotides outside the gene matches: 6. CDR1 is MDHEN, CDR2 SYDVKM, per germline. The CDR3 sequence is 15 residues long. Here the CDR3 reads CASSPPDRPNYGYTF. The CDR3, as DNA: TGTGCCAGCAGTCCCCCGGACAGGCCTAACTATGGCTACACCTTC.

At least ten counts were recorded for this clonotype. The CDR3 nucleotides read TGTGCCAGCAGCTTAGGGCTAGATTTGGATACGCAGTATTTT. Its translation: CASSLGLDLDTQYF. V and J are TRBV7-2 and TRBJ2-3, with D unclear. CDR3 length: 14 residues. With 1 base removed from V and 6 bases from J, the gap between germline ends came to 11 bases. Germline V gives CDR1 SGHTA, CDR2 FQGNSA.

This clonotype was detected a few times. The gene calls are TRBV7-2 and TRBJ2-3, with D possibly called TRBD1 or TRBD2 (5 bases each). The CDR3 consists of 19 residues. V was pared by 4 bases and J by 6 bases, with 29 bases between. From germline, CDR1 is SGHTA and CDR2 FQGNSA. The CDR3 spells CASSSGRPSGRGDSDTQYF. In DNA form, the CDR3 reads TGTGCCAGCAGCTCAGGCAGGCCAAGTGGGCGAGGGGATTCCGATACGCAGTATTTT. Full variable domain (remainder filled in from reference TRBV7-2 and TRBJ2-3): GAGVSQSPSNKVTEKGKDVELRCDPISGHTALYWYRQSLGQGLEFLIYFQGNSAPDKSGLPSDRFSAERTGGSVSTLTIQRTQQEDSAVYLCASSSGRPSGRGDSDTQYFGPGTRLTVL.

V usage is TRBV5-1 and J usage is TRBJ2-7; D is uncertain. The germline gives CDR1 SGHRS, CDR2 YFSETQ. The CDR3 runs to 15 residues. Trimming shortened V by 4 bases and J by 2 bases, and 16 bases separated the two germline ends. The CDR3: CASSLTTDPAYEQYF. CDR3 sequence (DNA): TGCGCCAGCAGCCTGACGACGGATCCAGCCTACGAGCAGTACTTC.

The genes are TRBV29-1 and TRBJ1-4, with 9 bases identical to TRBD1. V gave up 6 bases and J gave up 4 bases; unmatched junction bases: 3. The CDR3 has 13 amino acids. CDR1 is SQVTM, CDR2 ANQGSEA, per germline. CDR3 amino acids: CSVPGQGNEKLFF. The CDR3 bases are TGCAGCGTGCCGGGACAGGGTAATGAAAAACTGTTTTTT.